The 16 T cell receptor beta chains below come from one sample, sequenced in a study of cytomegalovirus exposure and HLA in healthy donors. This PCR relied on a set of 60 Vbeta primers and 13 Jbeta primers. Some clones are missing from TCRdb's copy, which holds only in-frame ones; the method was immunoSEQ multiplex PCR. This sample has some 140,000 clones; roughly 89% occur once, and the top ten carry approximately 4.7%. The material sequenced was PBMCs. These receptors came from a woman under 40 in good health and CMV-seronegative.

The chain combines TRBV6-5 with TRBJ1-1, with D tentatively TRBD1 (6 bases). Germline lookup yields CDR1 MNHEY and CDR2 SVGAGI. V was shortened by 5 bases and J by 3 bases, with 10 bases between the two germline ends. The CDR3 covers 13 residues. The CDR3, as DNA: TGTGCCAGCAGTACAACAGGGTACACTGAAGCTTTCTTT. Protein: CASSTTGYTEAFF.

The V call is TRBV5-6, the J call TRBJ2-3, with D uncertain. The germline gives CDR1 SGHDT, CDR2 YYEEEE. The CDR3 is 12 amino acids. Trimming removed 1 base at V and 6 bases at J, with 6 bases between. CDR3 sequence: CASSLPQDTQYF. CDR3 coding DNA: TGTGCCAGCAGCTTGCCGCAGGATACGCAGTATTTT.

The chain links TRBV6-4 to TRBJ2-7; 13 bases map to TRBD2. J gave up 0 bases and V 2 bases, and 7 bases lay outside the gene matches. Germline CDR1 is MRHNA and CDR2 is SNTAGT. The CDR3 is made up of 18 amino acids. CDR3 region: CASSDPGTSGVTSYEQYF. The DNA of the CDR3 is TGTGCCAGCAGTGACCCGGGGACTAGCGGGGTCACCTCCTACGAGCAGTACTTC.

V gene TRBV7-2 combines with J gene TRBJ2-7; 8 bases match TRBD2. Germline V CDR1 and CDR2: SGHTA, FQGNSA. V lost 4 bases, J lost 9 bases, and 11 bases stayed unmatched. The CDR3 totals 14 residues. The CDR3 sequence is CASSSTSGGAAQYF. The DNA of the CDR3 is TGTGCCAGCAGCTCAACTAGCGGAGGTGCGGCGCAGTACTTC.

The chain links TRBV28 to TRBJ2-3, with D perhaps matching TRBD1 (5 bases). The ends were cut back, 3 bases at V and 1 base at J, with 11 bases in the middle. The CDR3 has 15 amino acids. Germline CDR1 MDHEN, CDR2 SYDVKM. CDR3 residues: CASSFGSRGTDTQYF. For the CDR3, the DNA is TGTGCCAGCAGTTTTGGATCCAGGGGCACAGATACGCAGTATTTT.

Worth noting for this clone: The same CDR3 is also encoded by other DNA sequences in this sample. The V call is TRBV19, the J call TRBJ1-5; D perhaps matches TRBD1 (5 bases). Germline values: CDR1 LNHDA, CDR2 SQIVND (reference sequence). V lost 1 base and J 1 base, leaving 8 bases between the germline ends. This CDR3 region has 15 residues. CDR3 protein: CASSIGGRSNQPQHF. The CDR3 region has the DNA TGTGCCAGTAGTATAGGGGGCAGAAGCAATCAGCCCCAGCATTTT.

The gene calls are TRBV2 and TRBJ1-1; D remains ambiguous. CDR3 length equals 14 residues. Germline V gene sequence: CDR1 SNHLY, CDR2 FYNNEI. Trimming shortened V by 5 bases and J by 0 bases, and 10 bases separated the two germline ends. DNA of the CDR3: TGTGCCAGCAGTTACATCGTCCTGAACACTGAAGCTTTCTTT. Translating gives CASSYIVLNTEAFF.

The CDR3 here is CATPRDRDHLPYGYTF. CDR3 nucleotides: TGCGCCACCCCCCGGGACAGGGACCACCTCCCCTATGGCTACACCTTC. The J gene is TRBJ1-2, the V gene TRBV10-1; 9 nucleotides line up with TRBD1. The CDR3 length is 16 residues. With V trimmed by 10 bases and J by 4 bases, 16 bases remained unmatched. Germline CDR1 is WNHNN and CDR2 is SYGVQD (reference sequence).

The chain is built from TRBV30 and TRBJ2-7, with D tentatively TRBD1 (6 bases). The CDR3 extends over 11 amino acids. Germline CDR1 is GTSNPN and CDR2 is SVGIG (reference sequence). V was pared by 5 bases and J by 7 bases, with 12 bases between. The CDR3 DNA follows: TGTGCCTGGGGGGGCAGGCAGGAGCAGTACTTC. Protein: CAWGGRQEQYF.

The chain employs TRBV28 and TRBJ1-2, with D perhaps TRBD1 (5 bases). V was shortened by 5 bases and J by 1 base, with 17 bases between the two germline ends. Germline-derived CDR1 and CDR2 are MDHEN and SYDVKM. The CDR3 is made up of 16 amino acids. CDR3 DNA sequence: TGTGCCAGCAGTCCTCCGGGACTGTCCCTTAACTATGGCTACACCTTC. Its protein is CASSPPGLSLNYGYTF.

CDR3 in amino acids: CASSRQGGELGHGYTF. The CDR3 DNA reads TGTGCCAGCAGTCGACAGGGGGGGGAACTCGGACATGGCTACACCTTC. The chain has TRBV27 and TRBJ1-2, with 9 bases that match TRBD1. This CDR3 is 16 amino acids long. The trim removed 5 bases at V and 6 bases at J, leaving 13 bases unmatched. From germline, CDR1 is MNHEY and CDR2 SMNVEV (reference sequence).

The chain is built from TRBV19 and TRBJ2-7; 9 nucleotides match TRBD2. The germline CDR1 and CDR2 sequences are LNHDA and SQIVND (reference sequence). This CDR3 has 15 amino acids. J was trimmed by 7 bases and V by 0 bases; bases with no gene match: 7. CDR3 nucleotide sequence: TGTGCCAGTAGTATAGAAGCGGGAGGAAGTCGGGAGCAGTACTTC. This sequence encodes CASSIEAGGSREQYF.

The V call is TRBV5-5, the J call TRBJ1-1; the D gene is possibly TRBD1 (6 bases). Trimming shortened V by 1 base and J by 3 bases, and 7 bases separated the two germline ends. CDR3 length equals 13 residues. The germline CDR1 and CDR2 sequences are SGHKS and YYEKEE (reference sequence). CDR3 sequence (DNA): TGTGCCAGCAGCTTGTACAGGGACACTGAAGCTTTCTTT. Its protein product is CASSLYRDTEAFF.

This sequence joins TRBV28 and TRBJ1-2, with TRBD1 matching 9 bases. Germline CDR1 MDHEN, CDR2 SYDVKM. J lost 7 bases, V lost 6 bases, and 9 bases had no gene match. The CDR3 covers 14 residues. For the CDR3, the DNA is TGTGCCAGCAGCCTCGGGACAGGGTATTTTGGCTACACCTTC. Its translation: CASSLGTGYFGYTF.

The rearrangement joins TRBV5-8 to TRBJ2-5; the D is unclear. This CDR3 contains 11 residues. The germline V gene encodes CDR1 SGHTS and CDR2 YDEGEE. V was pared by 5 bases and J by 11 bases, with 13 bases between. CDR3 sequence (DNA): TGTGCCAGCAGACCACGAGGTTTTCAGTACTTC. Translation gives CASRPRGFQYF.

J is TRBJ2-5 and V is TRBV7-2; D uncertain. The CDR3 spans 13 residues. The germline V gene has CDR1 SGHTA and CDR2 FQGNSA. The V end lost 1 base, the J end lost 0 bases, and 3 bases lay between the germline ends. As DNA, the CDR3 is TGTGCCAGCAGCTTAGACTACCAAGAGACCCAGTACTTC. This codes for CASSLDYQETQYF.